This T cell receptor beta chain stems from a study of CD8 T cells in ankylosing spondylitis. With V trimmed by 6 bases and J by 0 bases, 9 bases remained unmatched. Germline V CDR1 and CDR2: MDHEN, SYDVKM. The CDR3 extends over 17 amino acids. TCRdb re-analysed the 5' RACE reads in MiXCR, keeping a single row per CDR3 protein. This table has 250,000 to 400,000 distinct CDR3 sequences, under 14% appearing once. This clonotype was observed a handful of times. Material for sequencing was blood, either unsorted or a sorted T cell fraction (not recorded which). This TCR was sampled from a female donor with ankylosing spondylitis or in good health (not recorded which). The gene calls are TRBV28 and TRBJ2-7; TRBD2 agrees at 12 bases. The CDR3 DNA reads as TGTGCCAGCAGGCCAGGACTAGCGGGAAGGAGCTCCTACGAGCAGTACTTC. Its protein is CASRPGLAGRSSYEQYF.